The clone carrying this T cell receptor (beta chain) was seen only once. The sample is drawn from a study of blood T cell repertoires in COVID-19. Study in general: The study drew acute and convalescent COVID-19 samples from the United States, Italy and Spain. From T cells, B-cell-depleted T cells, or PBMCs came the material, which was cDNA or gDNA.

The V end lost 5 bases, the J end lost 7 bases, and 14 bases lay between the germline ends. Germline CDR1 is MNHEY and CDR2 is SVGAGI. There are 13 residues in the CDR3. In the source study's methods: Quantification of nucleated cells was approximated via reference gene primer amplification. The protocol was immunoSEQ multiplex PCR, while the TCRdb copy is restricted to in-frame clones and leaves out a portion. That table supplies the V and J calls and clone size; D and trimming were determined from the DNA. The table shows about 220,000 clones, with roughly 88% occurring only once. The sample consisted of peripheral blood. The chain carries TRBV6-5 and TRBJ1-1; D remains unclear. The sequence came from a man aged 50-60 years with active or convalescent COVID-19. The CDR3 region is CASSPSPRHEAFF. The DNA of the CDR3 is TGTGCCAGCAGTCCCTCCCCGCGTCATGAAGCTTTCTTT.